The present T cell receptor (beta chain) was sequenced within a study of blood T cell repertoires in COVID-19. Study background: Whether acute or convalescent, the COVID-19 samples came from the United States, Italy and Spain.

Enrollees, about 18 to 89 years old, lived in about two dozen US areas. Categorization into cohorts depended on clinical history that participants reported. This clone appeared a few times. V was shortened by 8 bases and J by 7 bases, with 23 bases between the two germline ends. Germline CDR1 MDHEN, CDR2 SYDVKM. The CDR3 is 16 residues long. In the original analysis: Amplified reference gene primers provided the basis for estimating nucleated cell counts. Libraries were prepared by immunoSEQ multiplex PCR; TCRdb keeps only in-frame clonotypes and omits some of them. That table furnishes V, J and clone size, whereas the DNA furnished D and trimming. The profile shows under 300,000 clones, around 85% of them singletons.

The J gene is TRBJ1-4, the V gene TRBV28, with a weak D call TRBD1 (6 bases). Input material: PBMCs or T cells enriched from blood (not recorded which). This TCR derives from a woman between 45 and 65 years old who had recovered from COVID-19. The chain's CDR3 is CASLTVGTPVGEKLFF. The CDR3 nucleotides are TGTGCCAGCCTAACCGTTGGGACACCGGTCGGTGAAAAACTGTTTTTT.